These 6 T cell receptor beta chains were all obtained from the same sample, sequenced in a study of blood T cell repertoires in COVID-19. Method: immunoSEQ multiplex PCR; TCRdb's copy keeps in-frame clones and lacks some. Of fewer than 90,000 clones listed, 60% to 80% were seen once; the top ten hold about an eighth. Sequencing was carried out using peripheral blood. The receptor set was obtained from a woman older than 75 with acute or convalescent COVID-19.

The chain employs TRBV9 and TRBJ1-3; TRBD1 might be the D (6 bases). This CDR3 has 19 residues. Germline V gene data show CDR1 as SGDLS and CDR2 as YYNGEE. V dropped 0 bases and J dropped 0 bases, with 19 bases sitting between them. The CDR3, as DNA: TGTGCCAGCAGCGTAGGTCCAGGGGAGAGAGGTAGCTCTGGAAACACCATATATTTT. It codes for CASSVGPGERGSSGNTIYF.

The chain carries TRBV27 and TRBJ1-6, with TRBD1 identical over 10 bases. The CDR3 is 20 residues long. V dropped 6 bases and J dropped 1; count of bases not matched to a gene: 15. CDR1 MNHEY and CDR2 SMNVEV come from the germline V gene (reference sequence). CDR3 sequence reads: CASRSGTGANRGSYNSPLHF. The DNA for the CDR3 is TGTGCCAGCAGGTCCGGGACAGGGGCCAATCGGGGGTCCTATAATTCACCCCTCCACTTT.

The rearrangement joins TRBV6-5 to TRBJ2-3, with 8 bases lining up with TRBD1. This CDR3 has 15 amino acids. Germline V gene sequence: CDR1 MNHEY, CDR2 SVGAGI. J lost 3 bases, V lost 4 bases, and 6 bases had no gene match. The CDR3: CASSSWTGSTDTQYF. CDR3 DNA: TGTGCCAGCAGTTCCTGGACAGGGTCTACAGATACGCAGTATTTT.

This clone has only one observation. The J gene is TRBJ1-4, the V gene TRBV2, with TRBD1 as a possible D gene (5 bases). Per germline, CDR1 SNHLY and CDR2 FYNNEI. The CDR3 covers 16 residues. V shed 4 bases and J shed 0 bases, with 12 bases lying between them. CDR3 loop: CASSADRPATNEKLFF. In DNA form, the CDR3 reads TGTGCCAGCAGTGCAGACAGACCTGCAACTAATGAAAAACTGTTTTTT.

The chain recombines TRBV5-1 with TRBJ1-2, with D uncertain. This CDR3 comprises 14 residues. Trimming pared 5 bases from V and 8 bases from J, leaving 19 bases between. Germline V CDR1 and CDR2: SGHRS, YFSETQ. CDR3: CASRDPGRRIGYTF. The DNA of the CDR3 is TGCGCCAGCAGAGACCCCGGGAGGCGTATAGGCTACACCTTC.

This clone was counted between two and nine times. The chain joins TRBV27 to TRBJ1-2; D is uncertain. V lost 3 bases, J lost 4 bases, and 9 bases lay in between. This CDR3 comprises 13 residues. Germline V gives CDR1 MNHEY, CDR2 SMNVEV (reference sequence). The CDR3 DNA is TGTGCCAGCAGTTTTGCAGGTTTCTATGGCTACACCTTC. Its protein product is CASSFAGFYGYTF.